This T cell receptor (beta chain) came from a study of T cell responses to AZD1222 COVID-19 vaccine. V lost 6 bases and J lost 5; bases outside the gene matches: 10. The CDR3 sequence is 15 residues long. The V gene's germline CDR1 is SGHAT and CDR2 FQNNGV. To note about this clone: The antigen is unknown.

The study's findings and limits: Donors, mostly white British, included more females; clonal diversity was possibly underestimated. Repertoires in all cases were sampled only once the peak T cell response had passed. Spike-wide coverage was observed for vaccine-associated CD4 TCRs, with dominant responses at 160-218 and 743-854.

Profiling relied on immunoSEQ multiplex PCR, and the TCRdb table lists in-frame clones only, not all of them. The table lists 150,000 or so clones, 80% to 90% of them singletons. The sequencing used peripheral blood, collected on day 0 of AZD1222 vaccination. The TCR originated in an adult in good health. J is TRBJ2-1 and V is TRBV11-2; 7 positions agree with TRBD2. CDR3 residues: CASSFGRYQDNEQFF. The DNA for the CDR3 is TGTGCCAGCAGTTTCGGGAGGTATCAAGACAATGAGCAGTTCTTC.